This TCR beta chain is from a study of shared clonotypes between healthy human individuals (dated by TCRdb to between 2020 and 2021). For context, the study as a whole: A few men and a couple of women, aged 18 to 49 years, made up the cohort. For each donor, three plates each were used for CD4 naive and CD4 memory, two plates were used for CD8 naive, and one plate was used for CD8 memory. The study deeply sequenced blood TCR repertoires of five healthy adults to estimate repertoire size and the extent of clonotype sharing between individuals. To increase sequencing depth and limit assay-specific biases, TCR repertoire library preparation and sequencing were carried out by different laboratories using diverse techniques. Per donor, leukapheresis produced somewhere between about 0.8 and 9 billion PBMCs. Paper-wide results and their limitations: Estimated clonotype richness was generally larger for naive than for memory subsets. Rarefaction of sorted-subset datasets indicated incomplete sequencing despite the large sequencing depth. Based on pairwise subsampling, the degree of clonotype sharing among donors was expected to be affected by sequencing depth. Because the study included a small number of donors, the genetic and exposure-history diversity represented was limited. Sampling was limited to blood, and TCR repertoires in tissue likely differ from TCR repertoires in blood. Higher generation probabilities were observed for clonotypes shared by all four sorted-subset donors than for non-shared clonotypes. Sharing across a handful of donors was observed for approximately 5% of naive CD4, over 3% of naive CD8, over 2% of memory CD4, and about 0.4% of memory CD8 clonotypes.

The V end loses 4 bases and the J end loses 1 base, and a stretch of 7 bases separates them. The germline V gene provides CDR1 SNHLY and CDR2 FYNNEI. The CDR3 has 14 amino acids, counting the end cysteine and phenylalanine. Of the read, only the CDR3 DNA is kept; its 42 bases are in frame from base 1. For the CD8 naive samples, CD45RO-negative cells were positively selected for CCR7, yielding a CD45RA+CCR7+ population from which TemRA cells were excluded. Donors were healthy HIV-negative adults with no recently reported acute infections or vaccinations. Every donor was a Caucasian adult living in Nashville, Tennessee, USA. Blood was obtained by leukapheresis, after which PBMCs were separated by Ficoll-Histopaque density gradient centrifugation and cryopreserved in liquid nitrogen vapor phase. Purity and quantity of every magnetically sorted T cell population were checked by analytical flow cytometry. From each sorted fraction, genomic DNA was isolated and quantified by UV absorbance on a Nanodrop 2000c.

Using the deep immunoSEQ assay, multiplex PCR amplified TCR CDR3 regions from genomic DNA. For each cell subset, the extracted genomic DNA was distributed evenly across all wells of several immunoSEQ 96-well plates, and each plate served as one replicate. For sorted subsets, roughly 200 ng of genomic DNA, equivalent to around 31,000 T cell genomes, went into each replicate PCR. Purified libraries were measured with a Qubit 3.0 fluorometer, size-checked on a Bioanalyzer 2100, and measured again with the KAPA Library Quantification kit. Every immunoSEQ 96-well plate was sequenced on a dedicated single-read 150-cycle Illumina NextSeq 550 flow cell. The study's own analysis went as follows. Because the immunoSEQ output included only junctional sequences and no quality scores, the filtering could not be the same as the filtering used for full-length reads. To assign V/J genes and CDR3, sequences were annotated using PyIR, a Python wrapper for IgBLAST v1.9, with IMGT germline references. Reads were filtered out if the reads had weak V/J assignments (E-value above 1e-6), no CDR3, stop codons, out-of-frame junctions, or ambiguous translated residues. V3J clonotypes were defined as sequences sharing an identical inferred V gene, J gene, and CDR3 amino acid sequence. Percentage overlap between repertoires was computed as shared unique clonotypes divided by the size of the smaller repertoire. Three approaches were used to assess repertoire richness: RTK rarefaction, the Chao1 estimator, and Recon v2.1 estimates of unobserved clonotypes. Generation probabilities for all TCRbeta clonotypes obtained by the gDNA method from a handful of donors were computed using OLGA. The clones in this table, taken by TCRdb from immuneACCESS, are in-frame only. Not every clone is retained; where verified, under half of the shortfall comes from an unresolved V gene, and the cause of the rest is unknown. The V and J calls and clone size are taken from that table; D and trimming were inferred from the DNA. The sample contains over 2,000,000 clones, around 95% of them found a single time. The ten largest clones add up to over 1.5% of the sample.

The count of this clone is one. Its antigen is unknown. No base qualities exist here, and no much larger clone lies one base off it. This clonotype originated in a man between 18 and 29 years old in good health. Some clones in this sample may be carry-over from other donors' samples. The sample taken for sequencing was naive CD8+ T cells from PBMCs. The sample's cell subset or site label is to be understood as: CD45RA+CCR7+. This chain is built from TRBV2 and TRBJ2-2, with an unclear D gene assignment. CDR3 reads: CASSGGGNTGELFF. The base sequence is TGTGCCAGCAGTGGTGGCGGGAACACCGGGGAGCTGTTTTTT.